These 9 T cell receptor beta chains share one sample of origin, sequenced in a study of T cell responses to AZD1222 COVID-19 vaccine. Sequenced by immunoSEQ multiplex PCR; TCRdb stores in-frame clones only, minus some. The data hold around 100,000 clones, with 87% observed a single time. The sequenced sample was peripheral blood, obtained 28 days after the second AZD1222 dose. The receptor source for this set is an adult who received the AZD1222 COVID-19 vaccine.

Of note for this clone: The sample carries other DNA sequences with the same CDR3. The chain employs TRBV2 and TRBJ2-5, with D unresolved. Germline CDR1 reads SNHLY; CDR2 reads FYNNEI. The V end was cut by 6 bases, the J end by 3 bases, with 5 bases between. The CDR3 loop spans 11 amino acids. The CDR3 DNA sequence: TGTGCCAGCAGCGCTGAAGAGACCCAGTACTTC. Amino acid sequence: CASSAEETQYF.

This chain uses TRBV3-1 (or the pseudogene TRBV3-2) with TRBJ1-2; D call uncertain. CDR1 is LGHDT and CDR2 is YNNKEL in the germline V gene (reference sequence). The CDR3 runs to 16 residues. V gave up 1 base and J gave up 0 bases, with 12 bases separating them. The CDR3, as DNA: TGTGCCAGCAGCCAAGCCCTGGGTCGGGCTAACTATGGCTACACCTTC. It yields the protein CASSQALGRANYGYTF.

The chain recombines TRBV7-9 with TRBJ2-7; D unresolved. The CDR3 is made up of 15 amino acids. CDR1 and CDR2 from the germline V gene are SEHNR and FQNEAQ (reference sequence). V dropped 5 bases and J dropped 2 bases, with 16 bases sitting between them. The CDR3 DNA reads as TGTGCCAGCAGCACAGCCTCGGGCCGAACCTACGAGCAGTACTTC. It is translated as CASSTASGRTYEQYF.

This sequence joins TRBV6-5 and TRBJ1-5, with TRBD1 matching 7 bases. The CDR3 spans 15 residues. V trimming: 6 bases; J trimming: 4 bases; junction bases outside the gene matches: 9. Germline V gene data show CDR1 as MNHEY and CDR2 as SVGAGI. The CDR3 bases are TGTGCCAGCAGCCGAGGGACAGTTGGGAATCAGCCCCAGCATTTT. Translated, it gives CASSRGTVGNQPQHF.

The table lists this clone with a few counts. The CDR3 DNA is TGTGCCAGCAATAGCGGGAGGTCTCCTACGGTTTGGGACGAGCAGTACTTC. This sequence encodes CASNSGRSPTVWDEQYF. The gene calls are TRBV28 and TRBJ2-7; TRBD2 matches 10 bases. This CDR3 contains 17 residues. Germline CDR1 is MDHEN and CDR2 is SYDVKM. With V trimmed by 7 bases and J by 5 bases, 17 bases remained unmatched.

V is TRBV5-1 and J is TRBJ2-7; D unresolved. The CDR3 spans 14 residues. Trimming left V 0 bases short and J 7 bases short, with 14 bases between. Germline assignment: CDR1 SGHRS and CDR2 YFSETQ. The CDR3 DNA is TGCGCCAGCAGCTTGGGTGGGTACCTAGGAGAGCAGTACTTC. Translating gives CASSLGGYLGEQYF.

The CDR3 bases are TGTGCCAGCAACCTAATAAGGGATAACACTGAAGCTTTCTTT. Its translation: CASNLIRDNTEAFF. The chain couples TRBV28 to TRBJ1-1; D gene uncertain. V dropped 7 bases and J dropped 2 bases, with 14 bases sitting between them. The CDR3 consists of 14 residues. Germline assignment: CDR1 MDHEN and CDR2 SYDVKM.

This chain uses TRBV3-1 (or the pseudogene TRBV3-2) with TRBJ2-5; weak D call: TRBD2 (5 bases). Germline CDR1 is LGHDT and CDR2 is YNNKEL (reference sequence). Trimming pared 0 bases from V and 5 bases from J, leaving 13 bases between. This CDR3 is built from 15 residues. The CDR3 region has the DNA TGTGCCAGCAGCCAAGAGTCTTGCGGGCAGGAGACCCAGTACTTC. The encoded protein is CASSQESCGQETQYF.

The J gene is TRBJ2-2, the V gene TRBV5-1; perhaps TRBD2 as D (7 bases). Germline V gene data show CDR1 as SGHRS and CDR2 as YFSETQ. This CDR3 has 16 amino acids. Trimming left V 8 bases short and J 3 bases short, with 20 bases between. The CDR3 protein is CASTLLGGAYTGELFF. The CDR3 nucleotides read TGCGCCAGTACCCTTCTTGGGGGGGCGTACACCGGGGAGCTGTTTTTT.